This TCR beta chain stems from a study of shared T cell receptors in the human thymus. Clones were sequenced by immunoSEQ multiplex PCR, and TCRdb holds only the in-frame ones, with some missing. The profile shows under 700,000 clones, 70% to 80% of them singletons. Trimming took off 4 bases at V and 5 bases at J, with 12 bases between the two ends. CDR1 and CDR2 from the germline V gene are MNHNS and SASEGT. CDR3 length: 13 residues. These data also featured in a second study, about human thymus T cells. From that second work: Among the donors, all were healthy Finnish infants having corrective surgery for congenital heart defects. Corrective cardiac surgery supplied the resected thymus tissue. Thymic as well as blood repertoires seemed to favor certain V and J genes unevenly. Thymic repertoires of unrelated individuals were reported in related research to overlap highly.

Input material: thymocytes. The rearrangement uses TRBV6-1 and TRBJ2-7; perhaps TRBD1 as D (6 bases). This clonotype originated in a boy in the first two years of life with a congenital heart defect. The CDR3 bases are TGTGCCAGCAGTGCGGTGGACAGCCACGAGCAGTACTTC. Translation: CASSAVDSHEQYF.